One and the same sample provided the 15 T cell receptor beta chains below, sequenced in a study of cytomegalovirus exposure and HLA in healthy donors. In the PCR, 60 Vbeta and 13 Jbeta primers were used. The repertoire was sequenced with immunoSEQ multiplex PCR; TCRdb's copy has only in-frame clones and lacks some. The data show roughly 80,000 clones, approximately 84% seen once. The sequenced sample was PBMCs. These receptors were obtained from a woman between 45 and 65 years old in good health and CMV-seronegative.

This rearrangement joins TRBV4-2 to TRBJ1-1; no reliable D call. Germline values: CDR1 LGHNA, CDR2 YNFKEQ. V was trimmed by 1 base and J by 0 bases, leaving 9 bases between them. This CDR3 has 15 amino acids. CDR3 sequence: CASSQGTPLNTEAFF. The CDR3 DNA reads TGTGCCAGCAGCCAAGGGACTCCTCTGAACACTGAAGCTTTCTTT.

The rearrangement joins TRBV14 to TRBJ2-3, with 7 bases lining up with TRBD1. CDR1 SGHDN and CDR2 FVKESK come from the germline V gene. V shed 4 bases, J shed 4 bases, and the junction held 8 bases outside the gene matches. The CDR3 sequence is 15 residues long. CDR3 nucleotide sequence: TGTGCCAGCAGCCCGAAACAGGGGTTGGCAGATACGCAGTATTTT. It yields the protein CASSPKQGLADTQYF.

The rearrangement joins TRBV2 to TRBJ2-3, with 10 nucleotides matching TRBD2. Unmatched junction bases numbered 9, after V lost 5 bases and J lost 4 bases. The CDR3 sequence is 16 residues long. Germline V gene data show CDR1 as SNHLY and CDR2 as FYNNEI. The CDR3 protein is CASSSGRAKESDTQYF. The CDR3 DNA reads TGTGCCAGCAGTAGCGGGAGGGCCAAGGAATCAGATACGCAGTATTTT.

CDR3 coding DNA: TGCAGCGTTGGAGGGACTAGCGGGTTCTACGAGCAGTACTTC. Translating gives CSVGGTSGFYEQYF. The chain couples TRBV29-1 to TRBJ2-7; 12 bases map to TRBD2. The germline gives CDR1 SQVTM, CDR2 ANQGSEA. There are 14 residues in the CDR3. Trimming at V came to 4 bases and at J to 3 bases, leaving 4 bases not matched to a gene.

V gene TRBV5-4 combines with J gene TRBJ2-7; 7 bases fit TRBD1. This CDR3 comprises 13 residues. Germline trimming cut 4 bases from V and 2 bases from J; bases unmatched to any gene: 3. Germline V gene lookup returns CDR1 SGHNT and CDR2 YYREEE (reference sequence). The CDR3 DNA sequence: TGTGCCAGCAGCCTTGACAGGGCCTACGAGCAGTACTTC. This encodes CASSLDRAYEQYF.

The V gene is TRBV27, the J gene TRBJ1-1, with D possibly matching TRBD1 (6 bases). This CDR3 is 16 amino acids long. The germline V gene encodes CDR1 MNHEY and CDR2 SMNVEV (reference sequence). Trimming shortened V by 5 bases and J by 1 base, and 17 bases separated the two germline ends. The CDR3 region has the DNA TGTGCCAGCAGTGTATGGACAGCCCGTGCGAACACTGAAGCTTTCTTT. This translates into CASSVWTARANTEAFF.

The chain couples TRBV10-3 to TRBJ1-1; D is uncertain. Germline CDR1 and CDR2: ENHRY and SYGVKD. The CDR3 is made up of 13 amino acids. Trimming pared 5 bases from V and 2 bases from J, leaving 9 bases between. The CDR3 spells CAISPRENTEAFF. CDR3 bases: TGTGCCATCAGTCCTCGGGAAAACACTGAAGCTTTCTTT.

V gene TRBV19 combines with J gene TRBJ1-3, with 7 bases fitting TRBD1. Germline V CDR1 and CDR2: LNHDA, SQIVND (reference sequence). This CDR3 spans 15 amino acids. V shed 4 bases and J 4 bases; nucleotides not matched to a gene: 7. The CDR3 here is CASSRSGQPGNTIYF. The CDR3 nucleotides read TGTGCCAGTAGTAGATCGGGACAGCCGGGAAACACCATATATTTT.

The genes are TRBV7-8 and TRBJ2-7, with TRBD1 identical over 7 bases. CDR1 and CDR2 from the germline V gene are SGHVS and FQNEAQ. CDR3 size: 13 residues. V dropped 5 bases and J dropped 2; count of bases not matched to a gene: 3. CDR3 in amino acids: CASSPGQPYEQYF. The CDR3 bases are TGTGCCAGCAGCCCGGGACAGCCCTACGAGCAGTACTTC.

This chain joins TRBV27 and TRBJ2-1; possible D gene TRBD1, 6 bases. From germline, CDR1 is MNHEY and CDR2 SMNVEV (reference sequence). The CDR3 runs 14 residues. Trimming took 0 bases from V and 7 from J, leaving 10 bases between them. The CDR3 loop reads CASSLSRRGNEQFF. The CDR3, as DNA: TGTGCCAGCAGTTTATCCCGCAGGGGAAATGAGCAGTTCTTC.

This sequence joins TRBV6-5 and TRBJ1-2; no clear D gene. The CDR3 spans 14 residues. Germline CDR1 and CDR2: MNHEY and SVGAGI. Trimming took 0 bases from V and 4 from J, leaving 9 bases between them. CDR3 amino acids: CASSYSTTAYGYTF. The CDR3 DNA reads TGTGCCAGCAGTTACTCGACTACGGCCTATGGCTACACCTTC.

The chain recombines TRBV29-1 with TRBJ2-3, with no clear D. The CDR3 contains 14 residues. Germline loops: CDR1 SQVTM, CDR2 ANQGSEA. Trimming took off 7 bases at V and 5 bases at J, with 19 bases between the two ends. The CDR3 DNA is TGCAGCGCCTCACCACTCAGCGTTGGAGATACGCAGTATTTT. This translates into CSASPLSVGDTQYF.

This chain uses TRBV23-1 with TRBJ2-3; 12 nucleotides line up with TRBD2. TRBV23-1 is marked as an open reading frame, function uncertain. Trimming took 5 bases from V and 5 from J; bases not matched to a gene: 14. The CDR3 contains 18 residues. The CDR3 DNA reads as TGCGCCAGCAGTGCCTTTATGACTGGACTAGCGGGGAGAGATACGCAGTATTTT. Its protein is CASSAFMTGLAGRDTQYF.

The genes are TRBV7-6 and TRBJ2-1; 7 positions agree with TRBD2. This CDR3 spans 17 amino acids. From germline, CDR1 is SGHVS and CDR2 FNYEAQ. Trimming at V came to 5 bases and at J to 5 bases, leaving 15 bases not matched to a gene. CDR3 bases: TGTGCCAGCAGCGGATTTGGGGGGAGGGTTGCGGACAATGAGCAGTTCTTC. Translated: CASSGFGGRVADNEQFF.

V usage is TRBV20-1 and J usage is TRBJ1-1; D ambiguous. V was shortened by 8 bases and J by 1 base, with 8 bases between the two germline ends. Germline-derived CDR1 and CDR2 are DFQATT and SNEGSKA (reference sequence). The CDR3 loop spans 11 amino acids. The CDR3 is CSCTRNTEAFF. Written as DNA, the CDR3 is TGCAGTTGTACAAGGAACACTGAAGCTTTCTTT.